Sequencing of this TCR beta chain was carried out in a study of Ad26.COV2.S vaccination and SARS-CoV-2 variants. As for the study in general: Vaccine-arm donor from the placebo-controlled COV1001 Ad26.COV2.S trial. Once, or twice with 56 days between doses, Ad26.COV2.S was given intramuscularly. The study's findings and limits: Non-spike TCR breadth showed similarity between vaccine and placebo recipients.

Treatment specified: approximately 18 received Ad26.COV2.S at low or high dose, single or two shots; about 5 received placebo; per-sample allocation not given. Sampling was done on day 63 after the first vaccine or placebo injection. Points on this clone: Its target is unknown.

Sequenced by immunoSEQ multiplex PCR; TCRdb stores in-frame clones only, minus some. Here the sample spans roughly 380,000 clones, roughly 84% being singletons. Germline CDR1 reads ENHRY; CDR2 reads SYGVKD. CDR3 length equals 17 residues. Trimming removed 2 bases from V and 3 bases from J; junction bases left unmatched: 4. The TCR was taken from a person between 18 and 65 years old who received the Ad26.COV2.S COVID-19 vaccine or a placebo. The sequenced sample was peripheral blood, obtained in a trial of Ad26.COV2.S vaccine versus placebo. The rearrangement links TRBV10-3 to TRBJ1-6, with 10 positions matching TRBD1. CDR3 nucleotides: TGTGCCATCAGTGAGCGACAGGGGGCCGTCTATAATTCACCCCTCCACTTT. It yields the protein CAISERQGAVYNSPLHF.